These 19 T cell receptor beta chains share one sample of origin, sequenced in a study of shared clonotypes between healthy human individuals. TCRdb keeps only in-frame clones here, not all; method: immunoSEQ multiplex PCR. The repertoire has hundreds of thousands of clones, roughly 98% of them found once; the top ten carry 0.25% to 0.35%. Terminally differentiated effector memory CD45RA+ cells were excluded from the naive CD8 cells, which were CD45RO-negative and positively selected for CCR7. The specimen was naive CD8+ T cells sorted from blood. The receptor source for this set is a man in his thirties or forties in good health.

The rearrangement uses TRBV4-1 and TRBJ2-7; 11 bases match TRBD1. The germline gives CDR1 MGHRA, CDR2 YSYEKL. The J segment lost 0 bases and the V segment lost 7 bases, leaving 2 bases of the junction unmatched. The CDR3 is 14 residues long. CDR3: CASTGQGASYEQYF. The CDR3 DNA reads TGCGCCAGCACCGGACAGGGGGCCTCCTACGAGCAGTACTTC.

The chain recombines TRBV19 with TRBJ1-5, with D unclear. Germline CDR1 reads LNHDA; CDR2 reads SQIVND (reference sequence). Deletions cut 5 bases from V and 0 bases from J, with 11 bases between. The CDR3 totals 15 residues. This CDR3 is CASSLLHSSNQPQHF. The CDR3, as DNA: TGTGCCAGTAGTCTCCTCCACTCTAGCAATCAGCCCCAGCATTTT. Full variable domain (missing parts from reference TRBV19 and TRBJ1-5): DGGITQSPKYLFRKEGQNVTLSCEQNLNHDAMYWYRQDPGQGLRLIYYSQIVNDFQKGDIAEGYSVSREKKESFPLTVTSAQKNPTAFYLCASSLLHSSNQPQHFGDGTRLSIL.

This clone appeared once. V usage is TRBV19 and J usage is TRBJ2-5, with D hard to call. The germline CDR1 and CDR2 sequences are LNHDA and SQIVND (reference sequence). The germline V and J ends were trimmed by 9 bases and 2 bases, with 16 bases remaining between them. This CDR3 contains 14 residues. This CDR3 is CARPASHLQETQYF. The CDR3 DNA is TGTGCCAGACCGGCCAGCCACCTGCAAGAGACCCAGTACTTC.

J is TRBJ1-2 and V is TRBV30; D uncertain. Deletions cut 5 bases from V and 3 bases from J, with 10 bases between. The CDR3 extends over 12 amino acids. Germline assignment: CDR1 GTSNPN and CDR2 SVGIG (reference sequence). In DNA form, the CDR3 reads TGTGCCTGGTCTCCTGGGGACTATGGCTACACCTTC. Translating it yields CAWSPGDYGYTF.

The V gene is TRBV14, the J gene TRBJ2-1, with TRBD2 matching 11 bases. Germline V CDR1 and CDR2: SGHDN, FVKESK. The CDR3 consists of 16 residues. The ends lost 4 bases at V and 7 bases at J; junction bases unmatched: 9. CDR3 amino acids: CASSRARLAGRNEQFF. Written as DNA, the CDR3 is TGTGCCAGCAGCCGCGCCCGACTAGCGGGAAGGAATGAGCAGTTCTTC.

The rearrangement uses TRBV9 and TRBJ2-1; tentatively, D is TRBD1 or TRBD2 (5 bases each). V gave up 2 bases and J gave up 6 bases, with 15 bases separating them. Germline values: CDR1 SGDLS, CDR2 YYNGEE. The CDR3 extends over 15 amino acids. The CDR3 DNA reads TGTGCCAGCAGCGTGGGGTCAGGGACGATCAATGAGCAGTTCTTC. Translated, it gives CASSVGSGTINEQFF. Full variable domain (missing parts from reference TRBV9 and TRBJ2-1): DSGVTQTPKHLITATGQRVTLRCSPRSGDLSVYWYQQSLDQGLQFLIQYYNGEERAKGNILERFSAQQFPDLHSELNLSSLELGDSALYFCASSVGSGTINEQFFGPGTRLTVL.

This clone showed up just once. V usage is TRBV21-1 and J usage is TRBJ2-7; the table's D gene call, TRBD1, was not cross checked with the DNA. TRBV21-1 is a listed pseudogene. This CDR3 is 13 amino acids long. In DNA, the CDR3 is TGTGCCAGCAACCCAGGCACACCATACGAGCAGTACTTC. This sequence encodes CASNPGTPYEQYF.

The chain links TRBV9 to TRBJ2-7, with 9 bases matching TRBD1. CDR1 and CDR2 from the germline V gene are SGDLS and YYNGEE. The CDR3 runs 14 residues. V dropped 4 bases and J dropped 3; count of bases not matched to a gene: 5. The CDR3 bases are TGTGCCAGCAGCAACGAGGACAGGGGCTACGAGCAGTACTTC. It codes for CASSNEDRGYEQYF.

V is TRBV27 and J is TRBJ2-7; D may correspond to TRBD1 or TRBD2 (6 bases each). The V and J ends lost 2 bases and 5 bases respectively, with 10 bases between them. The germline V gene encodes CDR1 MNHEY and CDR2 SMNVEV (reference sequence). This CDR3 contains 13 residues. This chain's CDR3 is CASSLRGAHEQYF. The CDR3 nucleotides read TGTGCCAGCAGTTTAAGGGGGGCGCACGAGCAGTACTTC.

V gene TRBV9 combines with J gene TRBJ2-4; a weak D match, TRBD1 (5 bases). Germline V gene lookup returns CDR1 SGDLS and CDR2 YYNGEE. V gave up 3 bases and J gave up 5 bases, with 12 bases separating them. CDR3 length: 14 residues. The CDR3 bases are TGTGCCAGCAGCGGCCGGAAGACAGAAAACATTCAGTACTTC. Translation gives CASSGRKTENIQYF.

The J gene is TRBJ2-7, the V gene TRBV30; weak D call: TRBD1 (5 bases). The CDR3 has 13 amino acids. With 2 bases removed from V and 0 bases from J, the gap between germline ends came to 8 bases. CDR1 GTSNPN and CDR2 SVGIG come from the germline V gene (reference sequence). The CDR3 loop reads CAWSWGPSYEQYF. DNA of the CDR3: TGTGCCTGGAGTTGGGGCCCCTCCTACGAGCAGTACTTC.

The chain has TRBV28 and TRBJ1-4, with D possibly being TRBD1 (5 bases). Germline CDR1 MDHEN, CDR2 SYDVKM. The CDR3 has 14 residues. V was clipped by 2 bases and J by 7 bases, with 11 bases between them. This chain's CDR3 is CASSLGGNFEKLFF. DNA for the CDR3: TGTGCCAGCAGTTTAGGGGGAAATTTTGAAAAACTGTTTTTT.

The chain combines TRBV7-2 with TRBJ2-1; D is uncertain. The V and J ends lost 5 bases and 9 bases respectively, with 8 bases between them. Germline values: CDR1 SGHTA, CDR2 FQGNSA. The CDR3 is 11 amino acids. For the CDR3, the DNA is TGTGCCAGCAGCCCGCCGGGTGAGCAGTTCTTC. Its translation: CASSPPGEQFF.

The chain is built from TRBV27 and TRBJ2-7; weak D call: TRBD2 (5 bases). Trimming stripped 5 bases from V and 0 bases from J, with 17 bases between. This CDR3 comprises 16 residues. CDR1 and CDR2 from the germline V gene are MNHEY and SMNVEV (reference sequence). The CDR3 here is CASSPLDGGSSYEQYF. DNA of the CDR3: TGTGCCAGCAGTCCCCTCGACGGAGGAAGCTCCTACGAGCAGTACTTC.

This rearrangement joins TRBV5-4 to TRBJ2-7; 9 bases fit TRBD2. The V and J ends lost 5 bases and 3 bases, in that order; junction bases with no gene match: 12. This CDR3 region has 16 residues. Germline CDR1 is SGHNT and CDR2 is YYREEE (reference sequence). In DNA form, the CDR3 reads TGTGCCAGCAGTCACATCGGGTTAGCGGGAGACTACGAGCAGTACTTC. Amino acid sequence: CASSHIGLAGDYEQYF.

This clone was seen only a few times. The chain uses TRBV9 and TRBJ2-1, with TRBD2 matching 9 bases. The junction had 10 bases not matched to a gene; V was cut back by 2 bases and J by 10 bases. The CDR3 consists of 15 residues. The V gene's germline CDR1 is SGDLS and CDR2 YYNGEE. The CDR3 DNA sequence: TGTGCCAGCAGCGTCGGGACTAGCCTGGATCGGGAGCAGTTCTTC. Protein sequence: CASSVGTSLDREQFF.

The chain has TRBV7-9 and TRBJ2-7; 9 bases line up with TRBD2. The junction had 8 bases not matched to a gene; V was cut back by 5 bases and J by 6 bases. The CDR3 spans 14 residues. Germline CDR1 and CDR2: SEHNR and FQNEAQ (reference sequence). In nucleotides, the CDR3 is TGTGCCAGCAGCCCCCTGTCTAGCGGGATCGAGCAGTACTTC. Its protein product is CASSPLSSGIEQYF.

The rearrangement links TRBV28 to TRBJ2-6; 7 bases are shared with TRBD1. This CDR3 has 18 residues. CDR1 is MDHEN, CDR2 SYDVKM, per germline. Trimming at V came to 5 bases and at J to 2 bases, leaving 12 bases not matched to a gene. CDR3 sequence (DNA): TGTGCCAGCAGTAACCGGGACAGAGTAATCCCTGGGGCCAACGTCCTGACTTTC. This codes for CASSNRDRVIPGANVLTF.

The chain recombines TRBV10-3 with TRBJ2-1, with D perhaps TRBD2 (5 bases). The V gene's germline CDR1 is ENHRY and CDR2 SYGVKD. The CDR3 totals 14 residues. The germline V and J ends were trimmed by 10 bases and 6 bases, with 19 bases remaining between them. The CDR3 sequence is CASRTSQSGNEQFF. The CDR3 coding sequence is TGTGCCAGCCGAACTAGTCAATCGGGCAATGAGCAGTTCTTC.